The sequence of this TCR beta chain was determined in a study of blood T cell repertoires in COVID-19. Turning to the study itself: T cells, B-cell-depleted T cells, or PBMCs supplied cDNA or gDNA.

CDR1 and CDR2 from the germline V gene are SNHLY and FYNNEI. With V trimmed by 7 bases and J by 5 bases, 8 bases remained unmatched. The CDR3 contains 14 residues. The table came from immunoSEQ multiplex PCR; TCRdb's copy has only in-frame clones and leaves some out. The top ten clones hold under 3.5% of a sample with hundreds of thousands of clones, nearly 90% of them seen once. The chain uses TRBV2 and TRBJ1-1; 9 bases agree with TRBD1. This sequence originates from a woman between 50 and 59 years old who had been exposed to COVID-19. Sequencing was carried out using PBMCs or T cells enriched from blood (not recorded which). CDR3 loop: CASTFGQGRTEAFF. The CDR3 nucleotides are TGTGCCAGCACCTTCGGACAGGGGAGAACTGAAGCTTTCTTT. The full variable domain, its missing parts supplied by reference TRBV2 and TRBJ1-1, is EPEVTQTPSHQVTQMGQEVILRCVPISNHLYFYWYRQILGQKVEFLVSFYNNEISEKSEIFDDQFSVERPDGSNFTLKIRSTKLEDSAMYFCASTFGQGRTEAFFGQGTRLTVV.